Sequencing of this TCR beta chain was carried out in a study of identifying expanded T cells in peripheral blood. Concerning this clone itself: As yet, its antigen is unknown.

Repertoires were generated with immunoSEQ multiplex PCR, while TCRdb's copy carries only in-frame clones and drops some. This sample has about 130,000 clones; less than 90% occur once, and the top ten carry approximately 8%. Trimming removed 0 bases from V and 8 bases from J, with 16 bases in between. Germline values: CDR1 KGHSH, CDR2 LQKENI. The CDR3 covers 16 residues. Findings and caveats of the study: Roughly two-week clone count variance significantly increased as total template count grew.

This rearrangement joins TRBV18 to TRBJ1-4; D call uncertain. Source material: blood. The sequence came from a person between 18 and 75 years old in good health. This CDR3 is CASSPPTVGRREKLFF. The CDR3 coding sequence is TGTGCCAGCTCACCACCGACGGTGGGCAGGCGAGAAAAACTGTTTTTT.